The 3 T cell receptor beta chains given below trace back to one sample, sequenced in a study of blood T cell repertoires in COVID-19. Clones were sequenced by immunoSEQ multiplex PCR, and TCRdb holds only the in-frame ones, with some missing. The repertoire consists of 100,000 to 150,000 clones, with approximately 83% occurring once and the leading ten covering more than 20%. The material sequenced was peripheral blood. These receptors came from an elderly woman with acute or convalescent COVID-19.

This clone was counted only a few times. The genes are TRBV7-2 and TRBJ1-2; 7 nucleotides agree with TRBD1. The J segment lost 5 bases and the V segment lost 6 bases, leaving 9 bases of the junction unmatched. CDR1 and CDR2 from the germline V gene are SGHTA and FQGNSA. The length of the CDR3 is 14 residues. The CDR3 DNA is TGTGCCAGCAGGCGGACAGGAGAGGAGTATGGCTACACCTTC. It is translated as CASRRTGEEYGYTF.

This chain links TRBV10-3 with TRBJ2-4; tentative D call: TRBD2 (6 bases). CDR1 is ENHRY, CDR2 SYGVKD, per germline. This CDR3 contains 13 residues. V was shortened by 8 bases and J by 4 bases, with 12 bases between the two germline ends. The CDR3 nucleotides read TGTGCCATCCGGGACTCTCTGAAAAACATTCAGTACTTC. It codes for CAIRDSLKNIQYF.

This sequence joins TRBV19 and TRBJ2-7; the D is unclear. This CDR3 has 13 residues. Germline CDR1 LNHDA, CDR2 SQIVND (reference sequence). The germline V and J ends were trimmed by 6 bases and 4 bases, with 13 bases remaining between them. As DNA, the CDR3 is TGTGCCAGTAGCCCGGCTCGAGGTTACGAGCAGTACTTC. It encodes CASSPARGYEQYF.